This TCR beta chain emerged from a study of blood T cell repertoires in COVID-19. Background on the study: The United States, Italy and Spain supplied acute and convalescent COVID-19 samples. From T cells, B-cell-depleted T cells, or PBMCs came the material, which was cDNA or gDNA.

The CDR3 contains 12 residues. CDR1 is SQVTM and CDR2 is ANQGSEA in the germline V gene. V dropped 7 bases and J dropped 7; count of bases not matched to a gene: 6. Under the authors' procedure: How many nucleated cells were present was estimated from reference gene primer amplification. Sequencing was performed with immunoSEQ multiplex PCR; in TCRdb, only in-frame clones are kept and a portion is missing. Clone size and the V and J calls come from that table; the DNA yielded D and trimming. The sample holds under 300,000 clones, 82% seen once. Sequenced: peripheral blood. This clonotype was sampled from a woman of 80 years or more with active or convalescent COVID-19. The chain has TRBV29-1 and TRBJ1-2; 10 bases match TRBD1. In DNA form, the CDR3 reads TGCAGCGGAGGACAGGGGGGAGTTGGCTACACCTTC. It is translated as CSGGQGGVGYTF.